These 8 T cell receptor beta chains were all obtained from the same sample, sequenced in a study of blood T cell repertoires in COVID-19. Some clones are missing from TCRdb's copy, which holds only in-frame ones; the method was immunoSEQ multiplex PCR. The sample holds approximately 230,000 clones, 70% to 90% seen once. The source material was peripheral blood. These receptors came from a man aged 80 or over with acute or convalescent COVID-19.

CDR3: CASSQGGTYGYTF. CDR3 DNA sequence: TGTGCCAGCAGCCAGGGGGGGACCTATGGCTACACCTTC. The chain couples TRBV3-1 (or the pseudogene TRBV3-2) to TRBJ1-2; tentatively, D is TRBD1 (5 bases). CDR1 and CDR2 (germline): LGHDT, YNNKEL (reference sequence). This CDR3 is 13 amino acids long. V lost 3 bases to trimming and J lost 4 bases, with 9 bases between them.

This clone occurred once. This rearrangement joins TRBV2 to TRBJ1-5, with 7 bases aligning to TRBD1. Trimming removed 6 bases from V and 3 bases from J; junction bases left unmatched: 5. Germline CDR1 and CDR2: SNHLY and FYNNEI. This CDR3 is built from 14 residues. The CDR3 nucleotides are TGTGCCAGCAGAGCCACAGGGGACAATCAGCCCCAGCATTTT. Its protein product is CASRATGDNQPQHF.

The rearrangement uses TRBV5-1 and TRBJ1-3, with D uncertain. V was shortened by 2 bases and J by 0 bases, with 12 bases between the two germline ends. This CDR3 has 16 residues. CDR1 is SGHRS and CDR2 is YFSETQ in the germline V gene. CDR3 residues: CASSLRGTSSGNTIYF. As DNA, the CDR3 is TGCGCCAGCAGCTTAAGAGGTACGAGCTCTGGAAACACCATATATTTT.

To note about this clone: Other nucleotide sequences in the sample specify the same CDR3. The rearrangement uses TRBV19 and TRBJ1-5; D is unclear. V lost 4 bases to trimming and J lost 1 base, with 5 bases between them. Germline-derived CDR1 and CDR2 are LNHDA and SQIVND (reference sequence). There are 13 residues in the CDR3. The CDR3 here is CASSTQSNQPQHF. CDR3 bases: TGTGCCAGTAGTACACAGAGCAATCAGCCCCAGCATTTT.

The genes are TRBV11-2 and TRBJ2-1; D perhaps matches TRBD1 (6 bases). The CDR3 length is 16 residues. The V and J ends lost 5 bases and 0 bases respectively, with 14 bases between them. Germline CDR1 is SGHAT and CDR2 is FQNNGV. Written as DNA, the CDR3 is TGTGCCAGCAGCCCGGGACAAGGGCGCTCCTACAATGAGCAGTTCTTC. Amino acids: CASSPGQGRSYNEQFF. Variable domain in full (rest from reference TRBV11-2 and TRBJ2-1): EAGVAQSPRYKIIEKRQSVAFWCNPISGHATLYWYQQILGQGPKLLIQFQNNGVVDDSQLPKDRFSAERLKGVDSTLKIQPAKLEDSAVYLCASSPGQGRSYNEQFFGPGTRLTVL.

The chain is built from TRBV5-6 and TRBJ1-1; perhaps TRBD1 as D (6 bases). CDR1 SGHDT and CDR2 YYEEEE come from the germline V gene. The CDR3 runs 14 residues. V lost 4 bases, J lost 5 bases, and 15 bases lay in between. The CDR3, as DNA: TGTGCCAGCAGCACGACAGGTTTCAGGACTGAAGCTTTCTTT. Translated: CASSTTGFRTEAFF.

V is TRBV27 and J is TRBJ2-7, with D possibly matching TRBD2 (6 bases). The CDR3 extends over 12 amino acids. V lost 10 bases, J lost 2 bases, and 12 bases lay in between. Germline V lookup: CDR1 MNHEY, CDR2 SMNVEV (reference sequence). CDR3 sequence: CATRGNPYEQYF. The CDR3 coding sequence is TGTGCCACCCGGGGGAACCCCTACGAGCAGTACTTC.

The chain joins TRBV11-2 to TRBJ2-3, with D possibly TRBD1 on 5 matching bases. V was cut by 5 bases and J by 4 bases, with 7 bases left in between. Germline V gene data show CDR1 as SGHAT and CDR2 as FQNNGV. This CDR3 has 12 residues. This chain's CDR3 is CASSQGSDTQYF. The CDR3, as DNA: TGTGCCAGCAGCCAGGGTTCAGATACGCAGTATTTT.